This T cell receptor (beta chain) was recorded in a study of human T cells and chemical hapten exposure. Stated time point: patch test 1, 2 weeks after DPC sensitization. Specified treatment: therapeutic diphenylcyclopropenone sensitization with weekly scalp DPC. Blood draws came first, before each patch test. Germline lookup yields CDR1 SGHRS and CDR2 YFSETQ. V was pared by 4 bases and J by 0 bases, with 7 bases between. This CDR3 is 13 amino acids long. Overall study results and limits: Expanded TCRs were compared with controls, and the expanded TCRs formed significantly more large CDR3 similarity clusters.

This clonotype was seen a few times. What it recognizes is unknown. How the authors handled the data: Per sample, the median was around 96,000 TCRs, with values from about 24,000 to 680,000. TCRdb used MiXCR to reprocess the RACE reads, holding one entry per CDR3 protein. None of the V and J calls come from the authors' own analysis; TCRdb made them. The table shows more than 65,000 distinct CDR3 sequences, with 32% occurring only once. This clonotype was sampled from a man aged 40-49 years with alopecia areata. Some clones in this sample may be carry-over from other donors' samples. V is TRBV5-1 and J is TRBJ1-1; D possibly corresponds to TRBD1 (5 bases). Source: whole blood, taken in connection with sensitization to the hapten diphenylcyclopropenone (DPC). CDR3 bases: TGCGCCAGCAGCCGGGGCATGAACACTGAAGCTTTCTTT. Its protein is CASSRGMNTEAFF.